This TCR beta chain appears in the sequencing data of a study of TIL therapy for anti-PD-1-resistant metastatic lung cancer. Findings and caveats of the study: Many TIL product clones were absent from baseline tumor, suggesting clonal contraction.

The time point is: pre-treatment sample, taken before nivolumab and TIL therapy. The tumor samples were excised metastases, mostly pleural nodules or supraclavicular lymph nodes. Adults with stage 4 NSCLC were enrolled in a phase I trial. The V gene's germline CDR1 is SGHRS and CDR2 YFSETQ. V shed 0 bases, J shed 3 bases, and the junction held 3 bases outside the gene matches. This CDR3 has 15 residues. The libraries were made with immunoSEQ v3. The repertoire was sequenced with immunoSEQ multiplex PCR; TCRdb's copy has only in-frame clones and lacks some. The sample includes about 26,000 clones, about 60% of them seen just once. About this clone itself: Its antigen remains unknown.

The chain couples TRBV5-1 to TRBJ1-3, with TRBD1 matching over 7 bases. The source material was tumor tissue, sampled at baseline. The origin of this receptor is a woman aged 30 to 85 with non-small cell lung cancer. The CDR3 nucleotides read TGCGCCAGCAGCTTGGCTCCAGGGGGTGGAAACACCATATATTTT. Its protein is CASSLAPGGGNTIYF.